Below are 31 T cell receptor beta chains sequenced from a single sample in a study of blood T cell repertoires in COVID-19. Sequencing was performed with immunoSEQ multiplex PCR; in TCRdb, only in-frame clones are kept and a portion is missing. The table records some 150,000 clones, more than 80% of them present only once. The sequenced sample consisted of peripheral blood. The receptors shown here come from a human donor in a cohort sampled during active COVID-19.

This chain links TRBV28 with TRBJ2-3; TRBD2 matches at 7 bases. This CDR3 has 15 amino acids. V was pared by 10 bases and J by 10 bases, with 20 bases of the junction left unmatched. Germline V gives CDR1 MDHEN, CDR2 SYDVKM. The CDR3 reads CATGRASGAESAQYF. The CDR3 nucleotides read TGTGCCACCGGAAGGGCTAGCGGCGCAGAAAGTGCGCAGTATTTT.

The chain is built from TRBV5-6 and TRBJ1-3; a weak D match, TRBD1 (5 bases). CDR3 size: 19 residues. V gave up 5 bases and J gave up 0 bases, with 24 bases separating them. CDR1 SGHDT and CDR2 YYEEEE come from the germline V gene. The CDR3 bases are TGTGCCAGCAGTTCTCTTTTTGCGGGCAGGAGGGGCTCTGGAAACACCATATATTTT. This gives the protein CASSSLFAGRRGSGNTIYF.

The chain recombines TRBV5-1 with TRBJ2-1, with a possible D match to TRBD1 (6 bases). Trimming removed 4 bases from V and 3 bases from J, with 8 bases in between. The CDR3 is made up of 13 amino acids. In germline, CDR1 is SGHRS, CDR2 YFSETQ. The CDR3 DNA is TGCGCCAGCAGCGGACAGAGCTACAATGAGCAGTTCTTC. Translating gives CASSGQSYNEQFF.

The DNA of the CDR3 is TGTGCCAGCAGCCCTAGCGGGAGTGTGAGGGAGCAGTACGTC. Its protein is CASSPSGSVREQYV. This sequence joins TRBV3-1 (or the pseudogene TRBV3-2) and TRBJ2-7, with TRBD2 identical over 10 bases. The germline gives CDR1 LGHDT, CDR2 YNNKEL (reference sequence). The V and J ends lost 4 bases and 7 bases, in that order; junction bases with no gene match: 7. The length of the CDR3 is 14 residues.

The chain is built from TRBV30 and TRBJ2-5; 7 bases are shared with TRBD2. The CDR3 length is 13 residues. Germline CDR1 reads GTSNPN; CDR2 reads SVGIG (reference sequence). The V gene end was trimmed by 3 bases and the J gene end by 1 base; junction bases not matched to a gene: 2. In DNA, the CDR3 is TGTGCCTGGAGGGGAGGGTTCCAAGAGACCCAGTACTTC. Protein: CAWRGGFQETQYF.

This clone appeared a few times. The chain combines TRBV13 with TRBJ1-3, with 7 bases aligning to TRBD1. Germline lookup yields CDR1 PRHDT and CDR2 FYEKMQ (reference sequence). V gave up 4 bases and J gave up 4 bases; unmatched junction bases: 4. The CDR3 length is 14 residues. For the CDR3, the DNA is TGTGCCAGCAGCTCGACAGGGACGGGAAACACCATATATTTT. This gives the protein CASSSTGTGNTIYF.

This sequence joins TRBV27 and TRBJ1-5, with TRBD1 identical over 7 bases. Germline-derived CDR1 and CDR2 are MNHEY and SMNVEV (reference sequence). V was pared by 6 bases and J by 0 bases, with 2 bases of the junction left unmatched. The CDR3 loop spans 14 amino acids. The CDR3 is CASSDRVSNQPQHF. The CDR3 DNA reads TGTGCCAGCAGCGACAGGGTTAGCAATCAGCCCCAGCATTTT.

The chain is built from TRBV28 and TRBJ1-2; D is uncertain. The CDR3 is 14 amino acids. CDR1 and CDR2 from the germline V gene are MDHEN and SYDVKM. V lost 4 bases to trimming and J lost 4 bases, with 13 bases between them. CDR3 amino acids: CASSSHTSPYGYTF. Written as DNA, the CDR3 is TGTGCCAGCAGTTCTCATACTTCCCCCTATGGCTACACCTTC.

CDR3 region: CASSTGVETQYF. As DNA, the CDR3 is TGTGCCAGCTCGACAGGGGTGGAGACCCAGTACTTC. This sequence joins TRBV18 and TRBJ2-5; 8 bases map to TRBD1. V lost 6 bases, J lost 5 bases, and 2 bases stayed unmatched. CDR1 is KGHSH and CDR2 is LQKENI in the germline V gene. The CDR3 extends over 12 amino acids.

In DNA form, the CDR3 reads TGTGCCAGCAGTCCTTCAGGCGAGGGCTCCAATGAGCAGTTCTTC. Its protein product is CASSPSGEGSNEQFF. The rearrangement uses TRBV28 and TRBJ2-1, with a possible D match to TRBD2 (5 bases). Germline CDR1 reads MDHEN; CDR2 reads SYDVKM. Trimming removed 5 bases at V and 6 bases at J, with 17 bases between. The CDR3 consists of 15 residues.

This chain joins TRBV29-1 and TRBJ1-1, with TRBD1 matching over 10 bases. V shed 5 bases and J 4 bases; nucleotides not matched to a gene: 4. The CDR3 loop spans 13 amino acids. Germline lookup yields CDR1 SQVTM and CDR2 ANQGSEA. CDR3 amino acids: CSVTGQGSTEAFF. CDR3 DNA sequence: TGCAGCGTTACGGGACAGGGGAGCACTGAAGCTTTCTTT.

The rearrangement links TRBV27 to TRBJ2-7; 11 bases agree with TRBD2. The CDR3 covers 15 residues. CDR1 MNHEY and CDR2 SMNVEV come from the germline V gene (reference sequence). V gave up 6 bases and J gave up 2 bases; unmatched junction bases: 6. CDR3 nucleotide sequence: TGTGCCAGCAGCCTATTAGCGGGGGGGGCCTACGAGCAGTACTTC. Translation: CASSLLAGGAYEQYF.

V is TRBV2 and J is TRBJ1-1; D is unclear. The V gene lost 4 bases and the J gene lost 3 bases, with 9 bases spanning the gap. This CDR3 is built from 13 residues. The germline V gene encodes CDR1 SNHLY and CDR2 FYNNEI. The CDR3 region is CASSVEGYTEAFF. In DNA, the CDR3 is TGTGCCAGCAGTGTGGAGGGATACACTGAAGCTTTCTTT.

This clone has just one count. The gene calls are TRBV11-1 and TRBJ2-1, with 8 bases fitting TRBD1. The CDR3 has 16 residues. The V and J ends lost 0 bases and 7 bases, in that order; junction bases with no gene match: 8. Germline loops: CDR1 SGHAT, CDR2 FQDESV (reference sequence). CDR3 sequence: CASSLAWTGTGNEQFF. The CDR3 bases are TGTGCCAGCAGCTTAGCTTGGACAGGGACGGGGAATGAGCAGTTCTTC.

The rearrangement uses TRBV29-1 and TRBJ1-2, with D unresolved. This CDR3 contains 18 residues. Between the trimmed V and J ends, which lost 2 bases and 3 bases, there was a span of 25 bases. The germline gives CDR1 SQVTM, CDR2 ANQGSEA. The CDR3 spells CSVEPRVPVSVMDYGYTF. CDR3 in DNA: TGCAGCGTTGAACCCCGGGTTCCGGTTTCGGTGATGGACTATGGCTACACCTTC.

The V call is TRBV11-3, the J call TRBJ2-1; D gene uncertain. The CDR3 sequence is 14 residues long. Germline loops: CDR1 SGHNT, CDR2 YENEEA. With 1 base removed from V and 8 bases from J, the gap between germline ends came to 12 bases. The CDR3 bases are TGTGCCAGCAGCTTAGGGTTGGTAGGAGATGAGCAGTTCTTC. The encoded protein is CASSLGLVGDEQFF.

In this sample, this clone turned up a few times. The rearrangement uses TRBV30 and TRBJ1-2; TRBD1 agrees at 8 bases. Germline CDR1 GTSNPN, CDR2 SVGIG (reference sequence). The CDR3 extends over 14 amino acids. The ends lost 2 bases at V and 2 bases at J; junction bases unmatched: 4. The CDR3 DNA follows: TGTGCCTGGAGTCAGGACAGGGAAAACTATGGCTACACCTTC. This encodes CAWSQDRENYGYTF.

This sequence joins TRBV10-1 and TRBJ2-5; D perhaps matches TRBD1 (6 bases). From germline, CDR1 is WNHNN and CDR2 SYGVQD (reference sequence). The CDR3 extends over 14 amino acids. V lost 4 bases, J lost 4 bases, and 13 bases lay in between. CDR3 sequence reads: CASSGRQDGETQYF. CDR3 DNA sequence: TGCGCCAGCAGTGGCCGACAGGATGGAGAGACCCAGTACTTC.

This clone appeared a single time. The V call is TRBV5-1, the J call TRBJ2-2, with 10 bases fitting TRBD1. Germline values: CDR1 SGHRS, CDR2 YFSETQ. The CDR3 runs 15 residues. Trimming at V came to 4 bases and at J to 4 bases, leaving 4 bases not matched to a gene. The CDR3: CASSQGQGGTGELFF. The CDR3 nucleotides are TGCGCCAGCAGCCAAGGACAGGGGGGCACCGGGGAGCTGTTTTTT.

V and J are TRBV15 and TRBJ2-5, with 8 bases that match TRBD1. J was trimmed by 5 bases and V by 1 base; bases with no gene match: 6. This CDR3 comprises 15 residues. CDR1 and CDR2 from the germline V gene are LNHNV and YYDKDF (reference sequence). The CDR3 region is CATSRGQGAPETQYF. The CDR3 region has the DNA TGTGCCACCAGCAGAGGTCAGGGGGCGCCGGAGACCCAGTACTTC.

The chain recombines TRBV3-1 (or the pseudogene TRBV3-2) with TRBJ1-2, with D hard to call. V dropped 0 bases and J dropped 14 bases, with 16 bases sitting between them. The CDR3 sequence is 13 residues long. CDR1 is LGHDT and CDR2 is YNNKEL in the germline V gene (reference sequence). The CDR3 protein is CASSQDLRVGFTF. The DNA of the CDR3 is TGTGCCAGCAGCCAAGATCTCCGGGTTGGTTTTACCTTC.

The genes are TRBV19 and TRBJ1-1; TRBD1 aligns across 8 bases. Germline CDR1 and CDR2: LNHDA and SQIVND (reference sequence). With 7 bases clipped from V and 2 bases from J, the junction kept 3 bases outside the gene matches. CDR3 size: 13 residues. CDR3 in DNA: TGTGCCAGTATCAGGGGGCCAAACACTGAAGCTTTCTTT. Protein sequence: CASIRGPNTEAFF.

This chain links TRBV5-6 with TRBJ1-4, with 7 bases lining up with TRBD1. The CDR3 runs 15 residues. Germline-derived CDR1 and CDR2 are SGHDT and YYEEEE. The V segment lost 6 bases and the J segment 7 bases; nucleotides outside the gene matches: 12. The CDR3 region is CASTLATRGLEKLFF. CDR3 coding DNA: TGTGCCAGCACCCTGGCAACTAGGGGGCTTGAAAAACTGTTTTTT.

This clone was observed a single time. The CDR3 is CAIRGLADYEQYV. The CDR3 coding sequence is TGTGCCATCAGAGGGCTAGCCGACTACGAGCAGTACGTC. The chain links TRBV10-3 to TRBJ2-7, with D possibly being TRBD2 (5 bases). V lost 6 bases to trimming and J lost 3 bases, with 12 bases between them. The CDR3 is 13 amino acids. Germline V gives CDR1 ENHRY, CDR2 SYGVKD.

This chain connects TRBV6-5 to TRBJ1-6; D is unclear. Trimming took 5 bases from V and 2 from J, leaving 7 bases between them. Germline-derived CDR1 and CDR2 are MNHEY and SVGAGI. This CDR3 has 14 residues. In nucleotides, the CDR3 is TGTGCCAGCAGTAGCCAAGCCTATAATTCACCCCTCCACTTT. The encoded protein is CASSSQAYNSPLHF.

This rearrangement joins TRBV6-6 to TRBJ2-7; D may be TRBD2 (6 bases). The CDR3 is 13 amino acids. Deletions cut 5 bases from V and 0 bases from J, with 8 bases between. From germline, CDR1 is MNHNY and CDR2 SVGAGI (reference sequence). The CDR3 DNA sequence: TGTGCCAGCAGTCGCGGGGACTCCTACGAGCAGTACTTC. Its translation is CASSRGDSYEQYF.

The chain links TRBV24-1 to TRBJ1-1; 9 bases agree with TRBD1. Germline assignment: CDR1 KGHDR and CDR2 SFDVKD. The CDR3 consists of 13 residues. Trimming cost V 11 bases and J 4 bases; bases outside gene matches: 7. The CDR3 nucleotides are TGTGCCATCATCACAGGGGGCCGCACTGAAGCTTTCTTT. It codes for CAIITGGRTEAFF.

The rearrangement uses TRBV6-5 and TRBJ2-6; the D gene is possibly TRBD2 (5 bases). CDR3 length: 15 amino acids. V was pared by 4 bases and J by 2 bases, with 9 bases between. Germline V gene lookup returns CDR1 MNHEY and CDR2 SVGAGI. CDR3 DNA sequence: TGTGCCAGCAGTTCCGGAGGTGCTGGGGCCAACGTCCTGACTTTC. Protein sequence: CASSSGGAGANVLTF.

In its sample, this clone was seen once. This specimen includes other DNA sequences encoding the same CDR3. CDR3 residues: CASSITGTGNTEAFF. The CDR3, as DNA: TGCGCCAGCAGCATTACCGGGACAGGGAACACTGAAGCTTTCTTT. The J gene is TRBJ1-1, the V gene TRBV5-1; 8 bases are shared with TRBD1. The CDR3 has 15 residues. V shed 4 bases, J shed 1 base, and the junction held 6 bases outside the gene matches. Germline assignment: CDR1 SGHRS and CDR2 YFSETQ.

The chain joins TRBV19 to TRBJ1-6; D unresolved. From germline, CDR1 is LNHDA and CDR2 SQIVND (reference sequence). This CDR3 is 13 amino acids long. Trimming removed 1 base from V and 10 bases from J, with 8 bases in between. The CDR3 DNA reads TGTGCCAGTAGTATAGCTACTGAGTCACCCCTCCACTTT. It yields the protein CASSIATESPLHF.

This chain links TRBV7-9 with TRBJ1-2; 7 nucleotides agree with TRBD1. The CDR3 has 14 amino acids. V lost 3 bases, J lost 3 bases, and 4 bases stayed unmatched. The germline gives CDR1 SEHNR, CDR2 FQNEAQ (reference sequence). CDR3 coding DNA: TGTGCCAGCAGCTTGGGGGACAGTTACTATGGCTACACCTTC. It yields the protein CASSLGDSYYGYTF.